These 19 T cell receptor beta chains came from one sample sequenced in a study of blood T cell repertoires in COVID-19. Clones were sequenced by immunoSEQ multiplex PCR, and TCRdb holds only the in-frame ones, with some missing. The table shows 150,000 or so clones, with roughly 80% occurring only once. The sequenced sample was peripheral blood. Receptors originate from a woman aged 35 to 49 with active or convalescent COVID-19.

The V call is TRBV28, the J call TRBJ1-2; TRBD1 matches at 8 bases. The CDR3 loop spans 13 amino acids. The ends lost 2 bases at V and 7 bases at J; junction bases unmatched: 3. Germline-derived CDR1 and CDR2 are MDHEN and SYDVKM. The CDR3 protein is CASSLQGASGYTF. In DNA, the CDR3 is TGTGCCAGCAGTTTACAGGGGGCCTCTGGCTACACCTTC.

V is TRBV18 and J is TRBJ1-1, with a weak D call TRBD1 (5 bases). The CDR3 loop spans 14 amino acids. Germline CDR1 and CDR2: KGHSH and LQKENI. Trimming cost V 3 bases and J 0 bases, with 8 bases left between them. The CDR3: CASSPRQMNTEAFF. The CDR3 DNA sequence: TGTGCCAGCTCACCTCGACAGATGAACACTGAAGCTTTCTTT.

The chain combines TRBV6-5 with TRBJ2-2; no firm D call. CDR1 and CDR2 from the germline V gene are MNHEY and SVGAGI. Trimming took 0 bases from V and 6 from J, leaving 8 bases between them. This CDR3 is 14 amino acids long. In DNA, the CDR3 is TGTGCCAGCAGTTACTCATCCGTTCCCGGGGAGCTGTTTTTT. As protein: CASSYSSVPGELFF.

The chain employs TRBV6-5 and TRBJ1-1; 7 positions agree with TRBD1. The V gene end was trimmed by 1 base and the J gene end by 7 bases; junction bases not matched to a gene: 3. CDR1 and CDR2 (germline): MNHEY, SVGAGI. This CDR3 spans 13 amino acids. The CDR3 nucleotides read TGTGCCAGCAGTTACTTCCGGGACAGTGAAGCTTTCTTT. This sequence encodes CASSYFRDSEAFF.

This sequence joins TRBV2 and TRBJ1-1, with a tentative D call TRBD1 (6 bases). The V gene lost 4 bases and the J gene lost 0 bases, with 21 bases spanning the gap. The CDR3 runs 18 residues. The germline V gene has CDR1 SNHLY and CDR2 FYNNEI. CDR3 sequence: CASSGGGGLFNMNTEAFF. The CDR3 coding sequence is TGTGCCAGCAGTGGAGGGGGGGGCCTTTTTAACATGAACACTGAAGCTTTCTTT.

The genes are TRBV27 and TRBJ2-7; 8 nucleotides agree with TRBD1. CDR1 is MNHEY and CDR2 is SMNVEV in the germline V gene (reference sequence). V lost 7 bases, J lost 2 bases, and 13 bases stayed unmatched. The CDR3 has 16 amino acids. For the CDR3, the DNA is TGTGCCAGCACACCCTCGACAGGGGCTCATACCTACGAGCAGTACTTC. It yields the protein CASTPSTGAHTYEQYF.

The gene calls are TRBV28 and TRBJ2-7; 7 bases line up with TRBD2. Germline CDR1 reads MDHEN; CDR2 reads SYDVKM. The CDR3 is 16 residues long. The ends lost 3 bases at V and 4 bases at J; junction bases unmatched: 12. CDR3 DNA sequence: TGTGCCAGCAGTTTCCCAAGTGGGGGGGATAATTACGAGCAGTACTTC. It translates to CASSFPSGGDNYEQYF.

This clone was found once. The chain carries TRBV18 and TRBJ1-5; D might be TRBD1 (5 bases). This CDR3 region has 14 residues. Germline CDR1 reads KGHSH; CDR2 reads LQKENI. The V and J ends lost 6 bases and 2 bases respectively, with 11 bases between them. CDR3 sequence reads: CASSTGGGNQPQHF. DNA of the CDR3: TGTGCCAGCTCCACCGGGGGGGGCAATCAGCCCCAGCATTTT.

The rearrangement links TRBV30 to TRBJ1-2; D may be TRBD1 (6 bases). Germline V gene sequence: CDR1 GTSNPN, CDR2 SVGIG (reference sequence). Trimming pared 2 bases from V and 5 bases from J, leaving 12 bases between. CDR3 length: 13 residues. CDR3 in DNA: TGTGCCTGGAGTTACGGGACACTGTATGGCTACACCTTC. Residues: CAWSYGTLYGYTF.

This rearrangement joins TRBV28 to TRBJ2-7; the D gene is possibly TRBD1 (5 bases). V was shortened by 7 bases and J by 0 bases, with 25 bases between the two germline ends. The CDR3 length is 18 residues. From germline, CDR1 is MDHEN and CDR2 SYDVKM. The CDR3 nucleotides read TGTGCCAGCATCTACCAAGACAGTTCCTATTTTTTCTCCTACGAGCAGTACTTC. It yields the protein CASIYQDSSYFFSYEQYF. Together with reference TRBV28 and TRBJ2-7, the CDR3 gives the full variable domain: DVKVTQSSRYLVKRTGEKVFLECVQDMDHENMFWYRQDPGLGLRLIYFSYDVKMKEKGDIPEGYSVSREKKERFSLILESASTNQTSMYLCASIYQDSSYFFSYEQYFGPGTRLTVT.

The CDR3 nucleotides are TGTGCCAGCAGTTTGGCAGGGGCCGGTGAAGCTTTCTTT. This sequence encodes CASSLAGAGEAFF. This chain uses TRBV28 with TRBJ1-1; D perhaps matches TRBD1 (6 bases). This CDR3 comprises 13 residues. Trimming cost V 3 bases and J 7 bases, with 12 bases left between them. Germline values: CDR1 MDHEN, CDR2 SYDVKM. Based on the CDR3 plus reference TRBV28 and TRBJ1-1, the full variable domain is DVKVTQSSRYLVKRTGEKVFLECVQDMDHENMFWYRQDPGLGLRLIYFSYDVKMKEKGDIPEGYSVSREKKERFSLILESASTNQTSMYLCASSLAGAGEAFFGQGTRLTVV.

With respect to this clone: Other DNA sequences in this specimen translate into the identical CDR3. The CDR3 DNA reads TGTGCCAGCTCACGAACAGGGGGATACGAGCAGTACTTC. Its translation is CASSRTGGYEQYF. This chain links TRBV18 with TRBJ2-7, with TRBD1 identical over 8 bases. The J segment lost 4 bases and the V segment lost 4 bases, leaving 3 bases of the junction unmatched. This CDR3 has 13 amino acids. Germline-derived CDR1 and CDR2 are KGHSH and LQKENI.

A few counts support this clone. The CDR3 region has the DNA TGCGCCAGCAGCTTGGGTAGCGGCGGGGGGTATCAAGAGACCCAGTACTTC. Translating it yields CASSLGSGGGYQETQYF. The chain joins TRBV5-1 to TRBJ2-5; 8 bases map to TRBD2. This CDR3 has 17 amino acids. Germline values: CDR1 SGHRS, CDR2 YFSETQ. V shed 0 bases, J shed 2 bases, and the junction held 9 bases outside the gene matches.

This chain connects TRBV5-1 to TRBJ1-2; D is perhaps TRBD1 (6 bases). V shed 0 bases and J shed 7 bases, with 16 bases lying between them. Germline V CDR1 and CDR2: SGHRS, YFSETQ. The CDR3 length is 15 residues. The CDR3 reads CASSLAGQGKGGYTF. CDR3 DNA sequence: TGCGCCAGCAGCTTGGCCGGGCAGGGGAAGGGTGGCTACACCTTC.

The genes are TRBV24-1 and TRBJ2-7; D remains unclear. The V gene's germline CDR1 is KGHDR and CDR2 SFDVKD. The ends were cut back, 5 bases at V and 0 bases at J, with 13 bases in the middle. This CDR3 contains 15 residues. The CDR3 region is CATSGNEADSYEQYF. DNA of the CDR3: TGTGCCACCAGTGGCAACGAAGCCGACTCCTACGAGCAGTACTTC.

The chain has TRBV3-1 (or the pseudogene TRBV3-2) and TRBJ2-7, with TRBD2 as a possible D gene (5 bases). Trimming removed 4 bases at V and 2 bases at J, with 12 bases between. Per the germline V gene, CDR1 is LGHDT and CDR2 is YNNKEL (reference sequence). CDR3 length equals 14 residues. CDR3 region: CASSLRGDAYEQYF. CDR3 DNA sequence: TGTGCCAGCAGCCTCCGGGGTGATGCCTACGAGCAGTACTTC.

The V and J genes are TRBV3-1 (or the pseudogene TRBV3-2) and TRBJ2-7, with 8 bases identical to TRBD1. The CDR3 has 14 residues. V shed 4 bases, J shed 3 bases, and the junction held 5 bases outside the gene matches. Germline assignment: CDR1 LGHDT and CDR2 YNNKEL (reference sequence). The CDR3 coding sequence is TGTGCCAGCAGCCTCGGACAGGGCGGCTACGAGCAGTACTTC. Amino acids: CASSLGQGGYEQYF.

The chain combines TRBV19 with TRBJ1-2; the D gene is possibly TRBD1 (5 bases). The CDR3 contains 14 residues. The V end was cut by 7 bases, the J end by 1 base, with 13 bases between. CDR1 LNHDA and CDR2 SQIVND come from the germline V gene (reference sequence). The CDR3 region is CASNFGGGNYGYTF. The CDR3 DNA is TGTGCCAGTAATTTCGGGGGAGGTAACTATGGCTACACCTTC.

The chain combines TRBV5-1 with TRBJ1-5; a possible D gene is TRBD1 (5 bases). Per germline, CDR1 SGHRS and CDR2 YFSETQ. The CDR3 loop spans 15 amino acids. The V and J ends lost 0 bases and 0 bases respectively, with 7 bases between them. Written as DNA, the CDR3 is TGCGCCAGCAGCTTGGGACAGTATAGCAATCAGCCCCAGCATTTT. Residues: CASSLGQYSNQPQHF.